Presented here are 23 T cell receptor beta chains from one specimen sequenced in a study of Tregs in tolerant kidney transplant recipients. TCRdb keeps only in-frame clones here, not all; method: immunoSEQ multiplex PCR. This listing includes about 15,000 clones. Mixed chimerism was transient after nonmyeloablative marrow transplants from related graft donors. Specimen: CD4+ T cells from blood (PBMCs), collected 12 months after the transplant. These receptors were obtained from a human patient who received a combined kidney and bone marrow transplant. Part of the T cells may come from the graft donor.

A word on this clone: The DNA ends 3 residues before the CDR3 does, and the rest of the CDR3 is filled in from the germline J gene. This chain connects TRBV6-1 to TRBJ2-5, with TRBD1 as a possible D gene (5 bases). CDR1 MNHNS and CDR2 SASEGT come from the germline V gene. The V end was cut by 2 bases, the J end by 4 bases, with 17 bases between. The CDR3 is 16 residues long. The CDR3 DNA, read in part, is TGTGCCAGCAGTGAATTGGCAGGGATTCCCGGAGAGACC. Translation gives CASSELAGIPGET. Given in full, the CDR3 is CASSELAGIPGETQYF.

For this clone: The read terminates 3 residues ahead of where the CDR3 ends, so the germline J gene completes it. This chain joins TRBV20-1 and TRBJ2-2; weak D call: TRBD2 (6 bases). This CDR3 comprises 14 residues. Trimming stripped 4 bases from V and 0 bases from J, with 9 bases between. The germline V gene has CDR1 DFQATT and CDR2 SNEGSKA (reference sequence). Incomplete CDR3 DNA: TGCAGTGCTATGACTAGGGCGAACACCGGGGAG. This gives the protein CSAMTRANTGE. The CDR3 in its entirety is CSAMTRANTGELFF.

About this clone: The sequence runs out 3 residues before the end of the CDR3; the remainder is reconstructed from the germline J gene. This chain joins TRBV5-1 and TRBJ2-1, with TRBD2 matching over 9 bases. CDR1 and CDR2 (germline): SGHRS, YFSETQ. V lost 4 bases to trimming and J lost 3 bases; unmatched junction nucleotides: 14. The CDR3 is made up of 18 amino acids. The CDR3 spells CASSPRSVAGAGYNEQFF. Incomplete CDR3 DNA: TGCGCCAGCAGCCCCCGTTCGGTAGCGGGAGCCGGCTACAATGAG. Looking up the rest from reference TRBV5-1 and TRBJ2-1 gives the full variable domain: KAGVTQTPRYLIKTRGQQVTLSCSPISGHRSVSWYQQTPGQGLQFLFEYFSETQRNKGNFPGRFSGRQFSNSRSEMNVSTLELGDSALYLCASSPRSVAGAGYNEQFFGPGTRLTVL.

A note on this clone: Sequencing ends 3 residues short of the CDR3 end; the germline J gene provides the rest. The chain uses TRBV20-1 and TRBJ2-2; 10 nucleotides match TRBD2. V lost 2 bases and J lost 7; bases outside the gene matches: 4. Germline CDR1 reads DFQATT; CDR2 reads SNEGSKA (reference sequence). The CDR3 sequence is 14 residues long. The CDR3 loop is CSARISGRDGELFF. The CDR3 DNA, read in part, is TGCAGTGCTAGAATAAGCGGGAGGGACGGGGAG.

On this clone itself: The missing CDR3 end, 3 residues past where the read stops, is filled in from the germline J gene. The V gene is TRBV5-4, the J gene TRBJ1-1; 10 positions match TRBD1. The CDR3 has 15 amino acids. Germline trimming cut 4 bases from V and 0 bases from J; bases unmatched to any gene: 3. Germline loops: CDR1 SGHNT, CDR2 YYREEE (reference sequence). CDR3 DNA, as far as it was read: TGTGCCAGCAGCGGACAGGGGGGGGTGAACACTGAA. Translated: CASSGQGGVNTE. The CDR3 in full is CASSGQGGVNTEAFF.

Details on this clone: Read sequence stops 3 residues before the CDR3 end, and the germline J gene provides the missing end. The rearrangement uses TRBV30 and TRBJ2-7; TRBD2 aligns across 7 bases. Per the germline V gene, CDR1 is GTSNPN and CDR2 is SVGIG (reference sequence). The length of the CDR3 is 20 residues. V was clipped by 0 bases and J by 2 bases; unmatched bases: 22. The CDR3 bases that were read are TGTGCCTGGAGTGTAAACTATTTGGACCCGAAGAGCGGGGATGCCTACGAG. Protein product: CAWSVNYLDPKSGDAYE. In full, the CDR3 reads CAWSVNYLDPKSGDAYEQYF.

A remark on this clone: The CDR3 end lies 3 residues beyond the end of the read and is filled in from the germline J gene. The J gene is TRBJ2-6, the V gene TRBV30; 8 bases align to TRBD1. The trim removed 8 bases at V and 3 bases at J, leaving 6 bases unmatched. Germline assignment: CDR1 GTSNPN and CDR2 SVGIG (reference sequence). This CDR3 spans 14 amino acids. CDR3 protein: CAGDRLVGANVLTF. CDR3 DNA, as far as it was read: TGTGCCGGGGACAGGCTGGTTGGGGCCAACGTC.

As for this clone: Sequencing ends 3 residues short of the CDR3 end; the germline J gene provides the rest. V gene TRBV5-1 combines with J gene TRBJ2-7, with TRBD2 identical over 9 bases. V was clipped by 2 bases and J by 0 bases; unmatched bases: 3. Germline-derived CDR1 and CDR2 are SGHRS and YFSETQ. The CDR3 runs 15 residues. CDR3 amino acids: CASSFNSGSSYEQYF. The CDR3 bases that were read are TGCGCCAGCAGCTTTAATAGCGGGAGCTCCTACGAG.

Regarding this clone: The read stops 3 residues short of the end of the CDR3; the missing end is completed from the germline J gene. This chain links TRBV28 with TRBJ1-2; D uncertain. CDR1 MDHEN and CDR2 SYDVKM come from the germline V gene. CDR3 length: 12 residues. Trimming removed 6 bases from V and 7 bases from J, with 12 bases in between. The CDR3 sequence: CASSPVRGGYTF. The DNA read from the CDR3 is TGTGCCAGCAGCCCCGTCCGGGGTGGC.

The chain's CDR3 is CASSLGGSKNIQYF. Incomplete CDR3 DNA: TGTGCCAGCAGCTTAGGCGGATCCAAAAACATT. The chain carries TRBV11-2 and TRBJ2-4; no definite D call. The CDR3 goes on 3 residues after the read ends, and that part is filled in from the germline J gene. Germline CDR1 is SGHAT and CDR2 is FQNNGV. Deletions cut 1 base from V and 2 bases from J, with 6 bases between. The CDR3 contains 14 residues.

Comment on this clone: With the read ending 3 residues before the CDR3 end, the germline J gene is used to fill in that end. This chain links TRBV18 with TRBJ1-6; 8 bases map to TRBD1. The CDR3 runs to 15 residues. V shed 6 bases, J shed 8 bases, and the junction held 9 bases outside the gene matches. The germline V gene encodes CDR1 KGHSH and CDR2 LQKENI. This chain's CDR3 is CASSSPTGAHSPLHF. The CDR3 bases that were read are TGTGCCAGCTCGAGTCCGACAGGGGCGCATTCACCC.

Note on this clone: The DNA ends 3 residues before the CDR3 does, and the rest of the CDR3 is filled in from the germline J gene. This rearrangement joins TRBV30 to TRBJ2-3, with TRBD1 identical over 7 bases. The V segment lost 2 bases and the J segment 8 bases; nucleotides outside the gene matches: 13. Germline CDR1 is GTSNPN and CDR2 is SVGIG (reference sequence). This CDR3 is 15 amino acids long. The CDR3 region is CAWSQRGRGWGTQYF. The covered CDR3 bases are TGTGCCTGGAGTCAGAGGGGGCGCGGGTGGGGTACG.

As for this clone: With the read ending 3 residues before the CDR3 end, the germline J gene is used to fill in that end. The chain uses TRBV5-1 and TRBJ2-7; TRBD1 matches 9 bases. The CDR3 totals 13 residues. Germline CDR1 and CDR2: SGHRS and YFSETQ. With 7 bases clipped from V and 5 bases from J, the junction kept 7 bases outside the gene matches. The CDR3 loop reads CASGGTGRNEQYF. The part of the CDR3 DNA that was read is TGCGCCAGCGGAGGGACAGGGCGGAACGAG. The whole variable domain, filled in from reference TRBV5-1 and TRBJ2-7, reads KAGVTQTPRYLIKTRGQQVTLSCSPISGHRSVSWYQQTPGQGLQFLFEYFSETQRNKGNFPGRFSGRQFSNSRSEMNVSTLELGDSALYLCASGGTGRNEQYFGPGTRLTVT.

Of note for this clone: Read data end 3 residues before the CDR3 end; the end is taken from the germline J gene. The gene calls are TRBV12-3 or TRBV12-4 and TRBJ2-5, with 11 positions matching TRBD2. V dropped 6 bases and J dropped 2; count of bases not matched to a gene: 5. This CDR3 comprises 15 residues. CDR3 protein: CASRAGLAVQETQYF. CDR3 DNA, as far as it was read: TGTGCCAGCAGGGCGGGACTAGCGGTTCAAGAGACC.

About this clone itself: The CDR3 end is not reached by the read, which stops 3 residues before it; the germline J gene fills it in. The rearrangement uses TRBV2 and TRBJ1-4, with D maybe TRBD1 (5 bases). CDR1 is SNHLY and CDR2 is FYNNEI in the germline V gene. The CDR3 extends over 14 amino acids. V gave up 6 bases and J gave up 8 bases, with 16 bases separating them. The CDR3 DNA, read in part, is TGTGCCAGCAGCGGGGACTCAAGCTGGGAAAAA. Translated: CASSGDSSWEK. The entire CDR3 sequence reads CASSGDSSWEKLFF.

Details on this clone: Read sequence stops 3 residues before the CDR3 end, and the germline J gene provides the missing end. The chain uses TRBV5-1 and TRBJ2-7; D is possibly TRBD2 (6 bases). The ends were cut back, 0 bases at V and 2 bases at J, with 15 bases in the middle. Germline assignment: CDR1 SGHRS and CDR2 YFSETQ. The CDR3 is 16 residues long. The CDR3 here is CASSLGRDFATYEQYF. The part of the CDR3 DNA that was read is TGCGCCAGCAGCTTGGGCCGGGACTTCGCTACCTACGAG.

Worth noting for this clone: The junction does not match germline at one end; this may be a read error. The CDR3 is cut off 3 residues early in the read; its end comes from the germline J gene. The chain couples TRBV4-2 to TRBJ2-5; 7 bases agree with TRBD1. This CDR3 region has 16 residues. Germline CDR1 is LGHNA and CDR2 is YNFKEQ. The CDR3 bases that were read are TGCGCCAGCAGTCAACAGGAAGGGGGCTCCCAAGAGACC. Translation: CASSQQEGGSQET. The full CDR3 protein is CASSQQEGGSQETQYF.

The covered CDR3 bases are TGTGCCAGCAGCTTCTCTAGGGGAGAGACC. Amino acid sequence: CASSFSRGET. The entire CDR3 is CASSFSRGETQYF. The rearrangement joins TRBV7-9 to TRBJ2-5; maybe TRBD1 (5 bases). The read finishes 3 residues shy of the CDR3 end, and the germline J gene is used to complete it. The CDR3 extends over 13 amino acids. Germline V gene sequence: CDR1 SEHNR, CDR2 FQNEAQ (reference sequence). V dropped 3 bases and J dropped 4 bases, with 9 bases sitting between them. Full variable domain (remainder filled in from reference TRBV7-9 and TRBJ2-5): DTGVSQNPRHKITKRGQNVTFRCDPISEHNRLYWYRQTLGQGPEFLTYFQNEAQLEKSRLLSDRFSAERPKGSFSTLEIQRTEQGDSAMYLCASSFSRGETQYFGPGTRLLVL.

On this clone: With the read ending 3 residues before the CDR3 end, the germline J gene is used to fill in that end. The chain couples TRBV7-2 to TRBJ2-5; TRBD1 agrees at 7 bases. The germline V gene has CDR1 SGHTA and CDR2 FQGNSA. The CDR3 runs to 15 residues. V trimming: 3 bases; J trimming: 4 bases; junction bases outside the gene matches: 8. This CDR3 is CASSFGAGGRETQYF. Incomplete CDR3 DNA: TGTGCCAGCAGCTTTGGGGCAGGGGGAAGAGAGACC.

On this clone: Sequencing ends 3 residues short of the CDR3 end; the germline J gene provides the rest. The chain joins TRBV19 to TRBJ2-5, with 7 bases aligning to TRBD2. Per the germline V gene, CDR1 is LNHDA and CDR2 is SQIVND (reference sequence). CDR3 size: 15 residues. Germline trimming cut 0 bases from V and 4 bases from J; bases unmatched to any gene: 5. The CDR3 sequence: CASSIDSGRGETQYF. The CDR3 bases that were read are TGTGCCAGTAGTATAGACTCAGGGAGGGGAGAGACC.

The CDR3 loop is CAWSVSNAGRSEAFF. The covered CDR3 bases are TGTGCCTGGAGTGTTTCTAACGCCGGTCGGTCTGAA. The chain couples TRBV30 to TRBJ1-1, with no clear D. Sequencing ends 3 residues short of the CDR3 end; the germline J gene provides the rest. Trimming removed 0 bases from V and 6 bases from J, with 17 bases in between. The CDR3 runs to 15 residues. Looked up from germline, CDR1 is GTSNPN and CDR2 is SVGIG (reference sequence).

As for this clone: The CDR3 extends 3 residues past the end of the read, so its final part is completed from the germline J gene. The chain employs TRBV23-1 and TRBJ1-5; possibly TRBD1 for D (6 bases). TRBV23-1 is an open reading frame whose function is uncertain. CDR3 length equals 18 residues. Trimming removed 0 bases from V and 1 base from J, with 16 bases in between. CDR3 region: CASSQSRGGAGSNQPQHF. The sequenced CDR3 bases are TGCGCCAGCAGTCAATCTCGGGGGGGGGCAGGGAGCAATCAGCCC.

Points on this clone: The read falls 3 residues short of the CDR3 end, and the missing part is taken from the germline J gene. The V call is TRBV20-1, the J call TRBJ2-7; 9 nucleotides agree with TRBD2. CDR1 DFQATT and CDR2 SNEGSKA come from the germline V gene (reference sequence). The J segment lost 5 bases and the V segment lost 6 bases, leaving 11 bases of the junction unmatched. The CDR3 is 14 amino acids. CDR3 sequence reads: CSAPGAGGPNEQYF. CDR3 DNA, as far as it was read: TGCAGTGCCCCAGGGGCGGGAGGGCCAAACGAG.